This T cell receptor (beta chain) emerged from a study of blood T cell repertoires in COVID-19. The protocol was immunoSEQ multiplex PCR, while the TCRdb copy is restricted to in-frame clones and leaves out a portion. Of a few hundred thousand clones in the sample, roughly 86% were seen once. Material for sequencing was PBMCs or T cells enriched from blood (not recorded which). The source is a woman between 25 and 40 years old who had recovered from COVID-19.

This CDR3 reads CASSERTGPTEAFF. For the CDR3, the DNA is TGTGCCAGCAGTGAAAGGACAGGGCCCACTGAAGCTTTCTTT. The chain recombines TRBV6-1 with TRBJ1-1; 8 bases are a match to TRBD1. CDR1 is MNHNS, CDR2 SASEGT, per germline. The trim removed 2 bases at V and 4 bases at J, leaving 3 bases unmatched. The CDR3 has 14 residues.